The source of this T cell receptor (beta chain) is a study of human T cells and chemical hapten exposure. Time point here: pre-sensitization, week 0. The treatment denotes: therapeutic diphenylcyclopropenone sensitization with weekly scalp DPC. TCRdb reprocessed the RACE reads via MiXCR and lists one record per CDR3 protein. This sample has under 90,000 distinct CDR3 sequences, with around 9.6% found just once. The receptor was isolated from a woman in her thirties or forties with alopecia areata. Some clones in this sample may be carry-over from other donors' samples. The source was whole blood, collected in connection with sensitization to the hapten diphenylcyclopropenone (DPC).

CDR3 protein: CATRTHSGELFF. The CDR3, as DNA: TGTGCCACCCGTACGCACAGCGGGGAGCTGTTTTTT. The chain uses TRBV6-1 and TRBJ2-2; the D is unclear. The CDR3 is 12 residues long. The ends were cut back, 10 bases at V and 7 bases at J, with 13 bases in the middle. The germline V gene has CDR1 MNHNS and CDR2 SASEGT.